Below, one TCR beta chain is given with its context. The germline V gene has CDR1 MDHEN and CDR2 SYDVKM. The CDR3 length is 12 residues. The ends were cut back, 4 bases at V and 5 bases at J, with 8 bases in the middle. The record originates from a study of a mutant IDH1 vaccine in newly diagnosed glioma. Across the study: There were approximately 62% males and around 40% females among treated patients, whose mean age was about 38 years. Most patients had received both radiotherapy and temozolomide, the prior options being radiotherapy, temozolomide, or both.

Libraries were prepared by immunoSEQ multiplex PCR; TCRdb keeps only in-frame clonotypes and omits some of them. The sample lists roughly 70,000 clones, around 86% occurring once. Time point given: baseline, week 1 (first vaccination visit). As to treatment: pre-vaccination baseline after standard-of-care therapy. The sample in question was PBMCs, obtained from a glioma patient treated with radiotherapy, temozolomide or both. This clonotype originated in a man aged 25 to 45 with glioma. The chain recombines TRBV28 with TRBJ1-1; D not resolved. In nucleotides, the CDR3 is TGTGCCAGCAGTTGGCGTAGGACTGAAGCTTTCTTT. Translating gives CASSWRRTEAFF.